This TCR beta chain was documented in a study of CD8 T cells in ankylosing spondylitis. Study-wide results and caveats: Previous work reported some of these motif variants in the synovial fluid and blood of reactive arthritis.

TCRdb re-called the 5' RACE reads through MiXCR, storing one row per CDR3 protein. The sample consists of roughly 250,000 distinct CDR3 sequences, 8.6% of them appearing once. Germline CDR1 is LGHNA and CDR2 is YNFKEQ. The CDR3 extends over 16 amino acids. Trimming shortened V by 1 base and J by 4 bases, and 11 bases separated the two germline ends. A few counts support this clonotype. Its antigen is as yet unknown. Sequencing was done on a sample of blood, either unsorted or a sorted T cell fraction (not recorded which). The chain is built from TRBV4-2 and TRBJ2-6, with D possibly matching TRBD1 (5 bases). This TCR derives from a male donor with ankylosing spondylitis or in good health (not recorded which). CDR3: CASSQASGSGANVLTF. The CDR3 DNA follows: TGTGCCAGCAGCCAAGCCTCAGGGTCCGGGGCCAACGTCCTGACTTTC.